Listed below are T cell receptor beta chains from one sample, sequenced in a study of blood T cells in healthy people across ages. From the 5' RACE reads, TCRdb called clonotypes with MiXCR, one entry per CDR3 protein. The sample consists of 590,000 or so distinct CDR3 sequences, about 30% of them appearing once. Sequences were obtained from blood. These receptors came from a woman older than 75 in good health. The CDR3 runs from the conserved cysteine through the conserved F or W.

>TRBV6-1|14|TRBJ1-1
CASSEVGDNTEAFF
>TRBV4-2|13|TRBJ2-7
CASSQSGQGRPAF
>TRBV29-1|18|TRBJ1-2
CSVDSLGTETSTNYGYTF
>TRBV4-3|15|TRBJ1-6
CASSQETNYNSPLHF
>TRBV28|15|TRBJ2-1
CASIPSGVSYNEQFF
>TRBV9|15|TRBJ2-1
CASSVGVSALNEQFF
>TRBV4-2|16|TRBJ2-3
CASSQDSGQGADTQYF
>TRBV6-2/TRBV6-3|16|TRBJ1-5
CASMAQGSRSNQPQHF
>TRBV2|17|TRBJ2-4
CASRAQTANLAKNIQYF
>TRBV6-5|15|TRBJ1-1
CASSHMGQGVHGAFF
>TRBV20-1|14|TRBJ1-5
CSATTGVSNQPQHF
>TRBV2|17|TRBJ1-4
CASSAPVDRGLNEKLFF
>TRBV30|15|TRBJ2-2
CAWSVVRGNTGELFF
>TRBV6-6|15|TRBJ2-7
CASSRQGAGIYEQYF
>TRBV6-5|14|TRBJ2-1
CASSYSRERETQFF
>TRBV7-6|17|TRBJ1-3
CASSSGQGTSSGNTIYF
>TRBV6-1|15|TRBJ1-5
CASSESRGGNQPQHF
>TRBV27|15|TRBJ2-7
CASSPGTGNIYEQYF
>TRBV7-2|17|TRBJ2-2
CASSWPGPSGNTGELFF
>TRBV24-1|13|TRBJ1-2
CATSDNESRGYTF
>TRBV6-6|17|TRBJ1-1
CASSYPPGGRRMAEAFF
>TRBV6-5|16|TRBJ1-1
CASSSRREGGGTEAFF
>TRBV12-3/TRBV12-4|15|TRBJ1-1
CASSFLLTENTEAFF
>TRBV30|12|TRBJ2-5
CAWSQGRETQYF
>TRBV7-9|17|TRBJ2-7
CASSPSGQPTRNNEQYF
>TRBV20-1|15|TRBJ2-1
CSASPLAASYNEQFF
>TRBV30|11|TRBJ2-1
CAWTRAHEQFF
>TRBV28|14|TRBJ2-5
CASIGRGYQETQYF
>TRBV20-1|13|TRBJ2-1
CSAGLGQYNEQFF
>TRBV9|13|TRBJ1-2
CASSVAPQGGYTF
>TRBV5-1|17|TRBJ1-2
CASSTSRGRQGASGYTF
>TRBV20-1|12|TRBJ1-2
CSAVPGSHGYTF
>TRBV5-1|14|TRBJ2-3
CASSLGYSTDARYF